A single sample gave rise to the 24 T cell receptor beta chains below, sequenced in a study of blood T cells in healthy people across ages (dated by TCRdb to the mid-2010s). The library relied on 5' RACE. Instrument on record: Illumina HiSeq 2500. A second PCR of roughly 6 to 11 cycles was run with a J-beta primer mix and a sample-barcoded 5' primer. In-frame beta chains were kept once TCRdb had trimmed the public reads at Q25 with fastp and called clones with MiXCR. CDR3 protein duplicates are merged, each entry listing the most common genes and DNA. For this sample the table gives more than 1 million distinct CDR3 sequences, of which under 45% were detected only once. The top ten clones comprise 15% to 20% of the sample. Sequenced sample: blood. These receptors were obtained from a woman aged 60-75 years in good health.

The genes are TRBV7-2 and TRBJ1-5; D is unresolved. Germline CDR1 is SGHTA and CDR2 is FQGNSA. The CDR3 consists of 15 residues. Trimming removed 2 bases from V and 3 bases from J, with 11 bases in between. The CDR3 region is CASSLNDGINQPQHF. DNA for the CDR3: TGTGCCAGCAGCTTAAATGACGGGATCAATCAGCCCCAGCATTTT.

The chain combines TRBV25-1 with TRBJ2-1; 12 nucleotides line up with TRBD1. V lost 5 bases to trimming and J lost 2 bases; unmatched junction nucleotides: 16. CDR1 MGHDK and CDR2 SYGVNS come from the germline V gene. This CDR3 spans 20 amino acids. CDR3 sequence reads: CASSPIGTPGQGATYNEQFF. CDR3 bases: TGTGCCAGCAGTCCTATAGGGACACCGGGACAGGGGGCTACCTACAATGAGCAGTTCTTC.

The chain joins TRBV29-1 to TRBJ1-1; D unresolved. From germline, CDR1 is SQVTM and CDR2 ANQGSEA. The CDR3 runs 11 residues. V dropped 7 bases and J dropped 1 base, with 7 bases sitting between them. Written as DNA, the CDR3 is TGCAGCGCGACATCGAACACTGAAGCTTTCTTT. It is translated as CSATSNTEAFF.

The genes are TRBV20-1 and TRBJ1-4; tentative D call: TRBD1 (5 bases). Germline-derived CDR1 and CDR2 are DFQATT and SNEGSKA (reference sequence). This CDR3 contains 14 residues. Trimming cost V 5 bases and J 5 bases, with 15 bases left between them. CDR3 sequence: CSAPMLGPNEKLFF. CDR3 in DNA: TGCAGTGCTCCGATGCTGGGGCCCAATGAAAAACTGTTTTTT.

The chain links TRBV24-1 to TRBJ2-2, with 7 bases that match TRBD2. The V segment lost 8 bases and the J segment 4 bases; nucleotides outside the gene matches: 6. This CDR3 has 14 amino acids. Germline lookup yields CDR1 KGHDR and CDR2 SFDVKD. CDR3 nucleotides: TGTGCCACCAAGGCGGGGGATCGCACCGGGGAGCTGTTTTTT. Protein product: CATKAGDRTGELFF.

In nucleotides, the CDR3 is TGTGCCAGCCAGGGGATAGAGACCCAGTACTTC. Its protein is CASQGIETQYF. This chain uses TRBV2 with TRBJ2-5; D possibly corresponds to TRBD1 (6 bases). Germline assignment: CDR1 SNHLY and CDR2 FYNNEI. This CDR3 is built from 11 residues. V shed 8 bases and J shed 4 bases, with 8 bases lying between them. Variable domain in full (rest from reference TRBV2 and TRBJ2-5): EPEVTQTPSHQVTQMGQEVILRCVPISNHLYFYWYRQILGQKVEFLVSFYNNEISEKSEIFDDQFSVERPDGSNFTLKIRSTKLEDSAMYFCASQGIETQYFGPGTRLLVL.

V is TRBV20-1 and J is TRBJ2-7, with D possibly being TRBD2 (6 bases). The CDR3 extends over 15 amino acids. Per germline, CDR1 DFQATT and CDR2 SNEGSKA (reference sequence). V dropped 1 base and J dropped 3 bases, with 16 bases sitting between them. The CDR3 bases are TGCAGTGCTAGAGGGTGGGGGGAAGGTAGCTACGAGCAGTACTTC. Protein product: CSARGWGEGSYEQYF.

The table lists this clonotype with a few counts. The rearrangement links TRBV29-1 to TRBJ2-1; 11 bases fit TRBD2. V was pared by 6 bases and J by 0 bases, with 19 bases of the junction left unmatched. This CDR3 contains 20 residues. The germline V gene encodes CDR1 SQVTM and CDR2 ANQGSEA. CDR3 loop: CSVTHLGLAAVQASYNEQFF. The CDR3, as DNA: TGCAGCGTGACACATCTGGGACTAGCGGCCGTACAAGCCTCCTACAATGAGCAGTTCTTC.

The chain carries TRBV15 and TRBJ2-2; the D gene could be TRBD1 or TRBD2 (5 bases each). Germline assignment: CDR1 LNHNV and CDR2 YYDKDF (reference sequence). Trimming shortened V by 5 bases and J by 6 bases, and 22 bases separated the two germline ends. There are 17 residues in the CDR3. CDR3 sequence reads: CATSGGRRLSIPGELFF. For the CDR3, the DNA is TGTGCCACCAGCGGGGGTAGGCGACTATCGATTCCCGGGGAGCTGTTTTTT.

The chain links TRBV2 to TRBJ2-1; a possible D gene is TRBD2 (6 bases). V was cut by 9 bases and J by 0 bases, with 9 bases left in between. CDR3 length: 13 residues. Germline-derived CDR1 and CDR2 are SNHLY and FYNNEI. Written as DNA, the CDR3 is TGTGCCAGTGGGCGGGACTCCTACAATGAGCAGTTCTTC. Encoded protein: CASGRDSYNEQFF.

This clonotype has at least ten counts. The chain recombines TRBV7-2 with TRBJ2-5; D perhaps matches TRBD2 (5 bases). The CDR3 length is 14 residues. The V gene lost 1 base and the J gene lost 5 bases, with 11 bases spanning the gap. Germline lookup yields CDR1 SGHTA and CDR2 FQGNSA. As DNA, the CDR3 is TGTGCCAGCAGCTTAGGGGGAGTATCTGAGACCCAGTACTTC. This codes for CASSLGGVSETQYF.

This clonotype has more than one count but fewer than ten. V is TRBV27 and J is TRBJ2-7; D is tentatively TRBD1 or TRBD2 (5 bases each). CDR3 size: 16 residues. Trimming cost V 0 bases and J 3 bases, with 15 bases left between them. Germline loops: CDR1 MNHEY, CDR2 SMNVEV (reference sequence). The CDR3 DNA is TGTGCCAGCAGTTTATCCGGGACCTTGGAGCTCTACGAGCAGTACTTC. It yields the protein CASSLSGTLELYEQYF.

This clonotype was observed many times. This chain uses TRBV9 with TRBJ2-5; the match to TRBD2 covers 8 bases. Germline CDR1 and CDR2: SGDLS and YYNGEE. Trimming at V came to 4 bases and at J to 5 bases, leaving 7 bases not matched to a gene. This CDR3 contains 14 residues. This CDR3 reads CASSTGTRSETQYF. In nucleotides, the CDR3 is TGTGCCAGCAGCACCGGGACTAGGAGTGAGACCCAGTACTTC.

This clonotype was observed a few times. The V gene is TRBV7-8, the J gene TRBJ2-3; perhaps TRBD1 as D (6 bases). V lost 5 bases and J 0 bases, leaving 15 bases between the germline ends. Looked up from germline, CDR1 is SGHVS and CDR2 is FQNEAQ. This CDR3 is 16 amino acids long. The CDR3 region has the DNA TGTGCCAGCAGCACAACCCGGACAGCTAGCACAGATACGCAGTATTTT. It specifies CASSTTRTASTDTQYF. The full variable domain, its missing parts supplied by reference TRBV7-8 and TRBJ2-3, is GAGVSQSPRYKVAKRGQDVALRCDPISGHVSLFWYQQALGQGPEFLTYFQNEAQLDKSGLPSDRFFAERPEGSVSTLKIQRTQQEDSAVYLCASSTTRTASTDTQYFGPGTRLTVL.

This chain links TRBV12-3 or TRBV12-4 with TRBJ2-7; maybe TRBD1 (6 bases). Trimming pared 7 bases from V and 3 bases from J, leaving 13 bases between. The CDR3 loop spans 13 amino acids. CDR3: CASTAAGVYEQYF. CDR3 nucleotide sequence: TGTGCCAGCACCGCAGCAGGGGTCTACGAGCAGTACTTC.

This clonotype was found a few times. This chain uses TRBV5-1 with TRBJ1-2; TRBD1 matches at 7 bases. Losses at the gene ends were 3 bases for V and 8 bases for J; bases not matched to a gene: 10. The CDR3 has 14 amino acids. From germline, CDR1 is SGHRS and CDR2 YFSETQ. The CDR3 DNA sequence: TGCGCCAGCAGCTCACAGGGGAACGTTGGAGGCTACACCTTC. Translation: CASSSQGNVGGYTF.

This clonotype was seen only a few times. The V call is TRBV6-1, the J call TRBJ1-4; 7 bases are shared with TRBD1. Trimming cost V 2 bases and J 8 bases; bases outside gene matches: 2. The CDR3 covers 13 residues. Germline assignment: CDR1 MNHNS and CDR2 SASEGT. The CDR3 here is CASSERDSEKLFF. Written as DNA, the CDR3 is TGTGCCAGCAGTGAACGGGACAGCGAAAAACTGTTTTTT.

The chain uses TRBV28 and TRBJ2-5; TRBD2 matches 12 bases. The J call could be wrong; TRBJ2-7 is a better fit for the DNA end. The CDR3 runs 16 residues. Per germline, CDR1 MDHEN and CDR2 SYDVKM. CDR3 in amino acids: CASTSTSGRGVREQYF. The CDR3 coding sequence is TGTGCCAGCACCTCGACTAGCGGGAGAGGGGTACGCGAGCAGTACTTC.

This clonotype came up a few times. The chain couples TRBV6-1 to TRBJ2-3; D is ambiguous. This CDR3 region has 13 residues. Trimming shortened V by 6 bases and J by 4 bases, and 11 bases separated the two germline ends. Germline V gives CDR1 MNHNS, CDR2 SASEGT. DNA of the CDR3: TGTGCCAGCAGCGCCCGGATAGCAGATACGCAGTATTTT. Protein: CASSARIADTQYF.

This clonotype showed up just a few times. The chain joins TRBV9 to TRBJ2-3, with TRBD2 identical over 13 bases. The trim removed 4 bases at V and 5 bases at J, leaving 10 bases unmatched. Germline V lookup: CDR1 SGDLS, CDR2 YYNGEE. The CDR3 covers 17 residues. The chain's CDR3 is CASSLRGTSGRGDTQYF. The CDR3 DNA is TGTGCCAGCAGCCTCCGCGGAACTAGCGGGAGGGGAGATACGCAGTATTTT.

This clonotype was observed at least ten times. The CDR3 DNA reads as TGTGCCAGCAGTTACAGTGTCGGCTCTGCAACTAATGAAAAACTGTTTTTT. This sequence encodes CASSYSVGSATNEKLFF. The rearrangement links TRBV6-6 to TRBJ1-4; D is unclear. The CDR3 has 17 amino acids. V was shortened by 2 bases and J by 0 bases, with 13 bases between the two germline ends. Looked up from germline, CDR1 is MNHNY and CDR2 is SVGAGI (reference sequence).

This chain uses TRBV6-1 with TRBJ2-4, with 8 bases lining up with TRBD1. The J call may be in error: the DNA end matches TRBJ2-7 better. Germline CDR1 is MNHNS and CDR2 is SASEGT. The CDR3 totals 14 residues. DNA for the CDR3: TGTGCCAGCAGTAGACAGGGGCTACCCTACGAGCAGTACTTC. Protein sequence: CASSRQGLPYEQYF.

This rearrangement joins TRBV6-4 to TRBJ2-1; D is ambiguous. The J call is in doubt because the DNA end fits TRBJ2-7 better. The CDR3 has 14 amino acids. Germline V lookup: CDR1 MRHNA, CDR2 SNTAGT. CDR3 nucleotides: TGTGCCAGCAGTGGCGTTTCGGAGTACAATGAGCAGTACTTC. This gives the protein CASSGVSEYNEQYF.

This chain links TRBV6-2 or TRBV6-3 with TRBJ2-1, with a tentative D call TRBD1 (5 bases). The V gene lost 0 bases and the J gene lost 9 bases, with 9 bases spanning the gap. The CDR3 sequence is 13 residues long. CDR1 is MNHEY and CDR2 is SVGEGT in the germline V gene. The CDR3 here is CASSYSLGAEQFF. DNA for the CDR3: TGTGCCAGCAGTTACTCCCTTGGGGCTGAGCAGTTCTTC.